This entry lists 32 T cell receptor beta chains sequenced from one sample in a study of blood T cell repertoires in COVID-19. Sequenced by immunoSEQ multiplex PCR; TCRdb stores in-frame clones only, minus some. The sample yields under 30,000 clones, about 91% seen once. The sequencing input was peripheral blood. The receptors come from a man aged 50-59 years with active COVID-19.

This chain joins TRBV25-1 and TRBJ2-7; D perhaps matches TRBD1 (5 bases). The CDR3 covers 13 residues. Germline CDR1 and CDR2: MGHDK and SYGVNS. Deletions cut 2 bases from V and 7 bases from J, with 12 bases between. CDR3 residues: CASSEGALWEQYF. CDR3 bases: TGTGCCAGCAGTGAAGGGGCCCTCTGGGAGCAGTACTTC.

This chain connects TRBV7-9 to TRBJ1-2; 7 bases align to TRBD1. V was pared by 2 bases and J by 7 bases, with 10 bases of the junction left unmatched. CDR3 length equals 15 residues. CDR1 is SEHNR and CDR2 is FQNEAQ in the germline V gene (reference sequence). The CDR3 bases are TGTGCCAGCAGCTTAAGGGGGTTGACAGGGAGTGGCTACACCTTC. This translates into CASSLRGLTGSGYTF.

V usage is TRBV18 and J usage is TRBJ1-1; D may be TRBD1 (6 bases). CDR1 is KGHSH and CDR2 is LQKENI in the germline V gene. The ends were cut back, 2 bases at V and 6 bases at J, with 13 bases in the middle. The CDR3 runs to 14 residues. The CDR3 bases are TGTGCCAGCTCACCATCTACAGGGAGTCCTGAAGCTTTCTTT. This sequence encodes CASSPSTGSPEAFF.

The genes are TRBV6-5 and TRBJ2-2; 9 nucleotides line up with TRBD1. This CDR3 contains 14 residues. V lost 6 bases to trimming and J lost 8 bases; unmatched junction nucleotides: 7. Germline-derived CDR1 and CDR2 are MNHEY and SVGAGI. In DNA form, the CDR3 reads TGTGCCAGCAGACGGGACAGGGCGTCAGGGGAGCTGTTTTTT. It is translated as CASRRDRASGELFF.

V usage is TRBV10-1 and J usage is TRBJ2-2; 7 nucleotides agree with TRBD1. The V and J ends lost 6 bases and 5 bases, in that order; junction bases with no gene match: 9. The CDR3 runs to 15 residues. Germline values: CDR1 WNHNN, CDR2 SYGVQD (reference sequence). In DNA form, the CDR3 reads TGCGCCAGCAGCAAAGACAGGGAAGGAACCGGGGAGCTGTTTTTT. Translating it yields CASSKDREGTGELFF.

The chain uses TRBV6-1 and TRBJ2-1; the match to TRBD2 covers 12 bases. This CDR3 is built from 16 residues. With V trimmed by 4 bases and J by 3 bases, 4 bases remained unmatched. In germline, CDR1 is MNHNS, CDR2 SASEGT. The CDR3 reads CASSASSGRVYNEQFF. The CDR3 DNA follows: TGTGCCAGCAGTGCCTCTAGCGGGAGGGTCTACAATGAGCAGTTCTTC.

V gene TRBV7-9 combines with J gene TRBJ1-6, with D possibly matching TRBD1 (5 bases). The CDR3 is 15 residues long. With 3 bases removed from V and 8 bases from J, the gap between germline ends came to 14 bases. The germline V gene encodes CDR1 SEHNR and CDR2 FQNEAQ (reference sequence). CDR3 sequence (DNA): TGTGCCAGCAGCTTCATGGGAGGGGCGGATTCACCCCTCCACTTT. Protein product: CASSFMGGADSPLHF.

The V gene is TRBV30, the J gene TRBJ2-3; tentative D call: TRBD2 (6 bases). Trimming removed 1 base at V and 0 bases at J, with 8 bases between. The CDR3 consists of 14 residues. Per the germline V gene, CDR1 is GTSNPN and CDR2 is SVGIG (reference sequence). CDR3 amino acids: CAWSAGLSTDTQYF. DNA for the CDR3: TGTGCCTGGAGTGCGGGACTGAGCACAGATACGCAGTATTTT.

This rearrangement joins TRBV5-1 to TRBJ2-5, with 15 bases identical to TRBD2. CDR1 SGHRS and CDR2 YFSETQ come from the germline V gene. The CDR3 is 16 amino acids. V dropped 5 bases and J dropped 4; count of bases not matched to a gene: 6. CDR3 nucleotide sequence: TGCGCCAGCAGTCGGACTAGCGGGGGGGCAGTAGAGACCCAGTACTTC. Protein: CASSRTSGGAVETQYF.

The chain joins TRBV5-1 to TRBJ1-3; no firm D call. The CDR3 extends over 16 amino acids. Trimming removed 0 bases from V and 0 bases from J, with 10 bases in between. Per the germline V gene, CDR1 is SGHRS and CDR2 is YFSETQ. The CDR3 sequence is CASSLGDGYSGNTIYF. The DNA of the CDR3 is TGCGCCAGCAGCTTGGGAGACGGGTACTCTGGAAACACCATATATTTT.

This clone was recorded a few times. V is TRBV10-1 and J is TRBJ1-2, with D hard to call. V was cut by 8 bases and J by 9 bases, with 16 bases left in between. The CDR3 runs to 12 residues. Germline assignment: CDR1 WNHNN and CDR2 SYGVQD (reference sequence). The CDR3 is CASPGEGASYTF. For the CDR3, the DNA is TGCGCCAGCCCCGGCGAGGGAGCTAGCTACACCTTC.

For this clone: Other DNA sequences from this sample encode an identical CDR3 as well. The V and J genes are TRBV2 and TRBJ1-4; no firm D call. Trimming left V 4 bases short and J 0 bases short, with 9 bases between. The CDR3 is made up of 15 amino acids. The V gene's germline CDR1 is SNHLY and CDR2 FYNNEI. The CDR3 here is CASSGGRATNEKLFF. The DNA for the CDR3 is TGTGCCAGCAGTGGTGGTCGAGCAACTAATGAAAAACTGTTTTTT.

This rearrangement joins TRBV7-2 to TRBJ2-1, with a tentative D call TRBD1 (5 bases). The CDR3 is 12 residues long. V lost 1 base and J 12 bases, leaving 10 bases between the germline ends. Germline lookup yields CDR1 SGHTA and CDR2 FQGNSA. The CDR3 region is CASSLVDTGQFF. The CDR3 DNA sequence: TGTGCCAGCAGCTTAGTGGACACGGGGCAGTTCTTC.

The rearrangement uses TRBV5-1 and TRBJ2-1; 7 bases agree with TRBD2. The CDR3 runs 15 residues. V shed 7 bases, J shed 0 bases, and the junction held 7 bases outside the gene matches. Per germline, CDR1 SGHRS and CDR2 YFSETQ. The DNA of the CDR3 is TGCGCCAGCCTCCGGGGCGGGAGCTCCTACAATGAGCAGTTCTTC. This translates into CASLRGGSSYNEQFF.

The V and J genes are TRBV6-6 and TRBJ2-7; maybe TRBD1 (5 bases). Per germline, CDR1 MNHNY and CDR2 SVGAGI (reference sequence). V lost 2 bases, J lost 3 bases, and 11 bases lay in between. There are 14 residues in the CDR3. The CDR3 region is CASSYRQQGYEQYF. The CDR3 DNA follows: TGTGCCAGCAGTTACCGTCAGCAGGGCTACGAGCAGTACTTC.

The gene calls are TRBV27 and TRBJ2-1; the D gene is possibly TRBD2 (6 bases). The CDR3 consists of 15 residues. Trimming took 3 bases from V and 3 from J, leaving 12 bases between them. The V gene's germline CDR1 is MNHEY and CDR2 SMNVEV (reference sequence). DNA of the CDR3: TGTGCCAGCAGTTTTACGGGGGAACGCTACAATGAGCAGTTCTTC. Its protein is CASSFTGERYNEQFF.

The chain links TRBV5-1 to TRBJ1-2; possible D gene TRBD1, 5 bases. Germline V gene data show CDR1 as SGHRS and CDR2 as YFSETQ. This CDR3 contains 14 residues. Trimming shortened V by 3 bases and J by 5 bases, and 14 bases separated the two germline ends. Here the CDR3 reads CASSSGTGGYGYTF. CDR3 DNA: TGCGCCAGCAGCTCCGGGACTGGGGGTTATGGCTACACCTTC.

This chain links TRBV28 with TRBJ1-5, with a possible D match to TRBD1 (5 bases). The CDR3 is 16 amino acids. V dropped 7 bases and J dropped 2 bases, with 18 bases sitting between them. Germline loops: CDR1 MDHEN, CDR2 SYDVKM. The CDR3 sequence is CASTFGGSEGNQPQHF. CDR3 in DNA: TGTGCCAGCACCTTCGGGGGGTCGGAGGGCAATCAGCCCCAGCATTTT.

This chain links TRBV30 with TRBJ1-6; maybe TRBD1 (6 bases). The V gene's germline CDR1 is GTSNPN and CDR2 SVGIG (reference sequence). V shed 2 bases and J shed 6 bases, with 17 bases lying between them. The CDR3 runs 16 residues. The chain's CDR3 is CAWSPRGPRGNSPLHF. Written as DNA, the CDR3 is TGTGCCTGGAGTCCCCGGGGTCCCAGGGGTAATTCACCCCTCCACTTT. The entire variable domain, with the rest obtained from reference TRBV30 and TRBJ1-6, is as follows: SQTIHQWPATLVQPVGSPLSLECTVEGTSNPNLYWYRQAAGRGLQLLFYSVGIGQISSEVPQNLSASRPQDRQFILSSKKLLLSDSGFYLCAWSPRGPRGNSPLHFGNGTRLTVT.

The CDR3 sequence is CASSSEGARPQHF. CDR3 nucleotides: TGTGCCAGCAGTTCAGAGGGGGCCCGGCCCCAGCATTTT. V and J are TRBV27 and TRBJ1-5; 7 bases are a match to TRBD1. After removal of 4 bases from V and 9 bases from J, the junction contained 6 bases not matched to a gene. Germline V lookup: CDR1 MNHEY, CDR2 SMNVEV (reference sequence). CDR3 length equals 13 residues.

V is TRBV5-1 and J is TRBJ2-2, with 9 bases matching TRBD1. CDR3 length equals 14 residues. Germline CDR1 and CDR2: SGHRS and YFSETQ. Trimming removed 4 bases from V and 4 bases from J; junction bases left unmatched: 2. The CDR3 DNA follows: TGCGCCAGCAGCGGGACAGGGAGCACCGGGGAGCTGTTTTTT. The encoded protein is CASSGTGSTGELFF.

This sequence joins TRBV3-1 (or the pseudogene TRBV3-2) and TRBJ2-7; 7 nucleotides line up with TRBD2. The CDR3 is 14 amino acids. J gave up 6 bases and V 3 bases, and 8 bases lay outside the gene matches. Germline V gene sequence: CDR1 LGHDT, CDR2 YNNKEL (reference sequence). The CDR3 DNA reads TGTGCCAGCAGCCATGGGGCGGGAGATGTCGAGCAGTACTTC. This sequence encodes CASSHGAGDVEQYF.

This clone was recorded a few times. This chain joins TRBV30 and TRBJ2-7; possibly TRBD2 for D (6 bases). CDR1 and CDR2 from the germline V gene are GTSNPN and SVGIG (reference sequence). V lost 3 bases, J lost 3 bases, and 15 bases lay in between. This CDR3 is 14 amino acids long. The CDR3 nucleotides read TGTGCCTGGAGGGCGGGGCAGAACATCTACGAGCAGTACTTC. It translates to CAWRAGQNIYEQYF.

On this clone itself: The same CDR3 is also encoded by other DNA sequences in this sample. The CDR3 sequence: CASSLDSYGYTF. CDR3 nucleotides: TGCGCCAGCAGCTTGGACAGTTATGGCTACACCTTC. The J gene is TRBJ1-2, the V gene TRBV5-1; D ambiguous. The CDR3 spans 12 residues. V shed 0 bases and J shed 5 bases, with 5 bases lying between them. The germline V gene encodes CDR1 SGHRS and CDR2 YFSETQ.

The chain employs TRBV11-2 and TRBJ2-6; D possibly corresponds to TRBD2 (6 bases). Germline assignment: CDR1 SGHAT and CDR2 FQNNGV. Between the trimmed V and J ends, which lost 3 bases and 4 bases, there was a span of 16 bases. The CDR3 totals 17 residues. As DNA, the CDR3 is TGTGCCAGCAGCTTGTGGGGGGTGAAGTACGGGGCCAACGTCCTGACTTTC. It specifies CASSLWGVKYGANVLTF.

This clone was detected once. The rearrangement joins TRBV6-6 to TRBJ1-4; 7 bases map to TRBD1. The germline gives CDR1 MNHNY, CDR2 SVGAGI (reference sequence). The J segment lost 5 bases and the V segment lost 0 bases, leaving 3 bases of the junction unmatched. This CDR3 has 15 residues. The CDR3: CASSYSDRVNEKLFF. For the CDR3, the DNA is TGTGCCAGCAGTTACTCCGACAGGGTGAATGAAAAACTGTTTTTT.

This rearrangement joins TRBV15 to TRBJ2-6; possibly TRBD2 for D (6 bases). V was cut by 4 bases and J by 1 base, with 17 bases left in between. The CDR3 is made up of 18 amino acids. The germline V gene encodes CDR1 LNHNV and CDR2 YYDKDF (reference sequence). The CDR3 sequence: CATSIRQRAGSGANVLTF. The CDR3 DNA reads TGTGCCACCAGCATAAGACAGCGGGCCGGGTCTGGGGCCAACGTCCTGACTTTC.

The chain uses TRBV30 and TRBJ2-2; 7 nucleotides line up with TRBD1. From germline, CDR1 is GTSNPN and CDR2 SVGIG (reference sequence). There are 12 residues in the CDR3. J lost 11 bases, V lost 0 bases, and 3 bases had no gene match. CDR3 bases: TGTGCCTGGAGTGTACAAGGGGGCGAGCTGTTTTTT. Encoded protein: CAWSVQGGELFF.

The J gene is TRBJ2-1, the V gene TRBV24-1; 10 bases are a match to TRBD2. Losses at the gene ends were 1 base for V and 4 bases for J; bases not matched to a gene: 6. This CDR3 region has 17 residues. CDR1 is KGHDR, CDR2 SFDVKD, per germline. The CDR3 spells CATSDFITSGKYNEQFF. The CDR3 DNA is TGTGCCACCAGTGATTTTATCACTAGCGGGAAGTACAATGAGCAGTTCTTC.

This chain connects TRBV18 to TRBJ1-2, with D tentatively TRBD1 (6 bases). The germline V and J ends were trimmed by 3 bases and 4 bases, with 27 bases remaining between them. The CDR3 runs to 19 residues. The germline CDR1 and CDR2 sequences are KGHSH and LQKENI. The CDR3 coding sequence is TGTGCCAGCTCACCCCCGGCCGGCGAGCGGGGGGCGGCTAGCTATGGCTACACCTTC. Its protein is CASSPPAGERGAASYGYTF.

V is TRBV6-2 or TRBV6-3 and J is TRBJ2-6; TRBD1 aligns across 9 bases. Germline CDR1 and CDR2: MNHEY and SVGEGT. Germline trimming cut 2 bases from V and 4 bases from J; bases unmatched to any gene: 0. The CDR3 consists of 15 residues. CDR3 nucleotides: TGTGCCAGCAGTTACACAGGGGGCGGGGCCAACGTCCTGACTTTC. This sequence encodes CASSYTGGGANVLTF.

The chain links TRBV6-7 to TRBJ1-3; weak D call: TRBD1 (5 bases). TRBV6-7 is identified as an open reading frame with a role that is uncertain. The CDR3 runs to 16 residues. Trimming pared 0 bases from V and 2 bases from J, leaving 11 bases between. CDR3 in amino acids: CASSYSSRAAGNTIYF. Here the CDR3 DNA reads TGTGCCAGCAGTTACTCGAGCAGGGCCGCTGGAAACACCATATATTTT.